This T cell receptor beta chain was sequenced for a study of blood T cell repertoires in COVID-19. V gave up 7 bases and J gave up 8 bases, with 11 bases separating them. This CDR3 has 12 residues. Germline CDR1 MDHEN, CDR2 SYDVKM. The data were produced by immunoSEQ multiplex PCR, yet TCRdb's version contains in-frame clones alone and is incomplete. Counted here are about 99,000 clones, roughly four fifths occurring once; the ten biggest clones make up 2.5% to 3.5%. Sequenced material: peripheral blood. The TCR originated in a woman of 80 years or more with active or convalescent COVID-19. The V and J genes are TRBV28 and TRBJ2-2; D is perhaps TRBD1 (5 bases). The CDR3 DNA is TGTGCCAGCATCAGGGAAGGAGGGGAGCTGTTTTTT. Protein product: CASIREGGELFF.